This is a list of T cell receptor beta chains from one sample in a study of blood T cells in healthy people across ages. TCRdb processed the 5' RACE reads anew with MiXCR; each CDR3 protein has one entry. Seen here are 700,000 or so distinct CDR3 sequences, over 40% observed once, and the top ten hold around 30%. Material: blood. All receptors come from a man older than 75 in good health. Each CDR3 is given with its conserved first and last residue. The D gene is left open where the match is weak. Clone sizes are given selectively: once, few, many, or a class where the clone is expanded.

clone_size d_call j_call v_call cdr3_aa cdr3_nt
few TRBD1 TRBJ2-5 TRBV18 CASSPGQEDNEQYF TGTGCCAGCTCACCGGGACAGGAGGACAATGAGCAGTACTTC
few . TRBJ2-1 TRBV4-2 CASSQDLLRPAEFF TGTGCCAGCAGCCAAGATCTTCTCCGTCCGGCGGAGTTCTTC
. TRBD1 TRBJ1-1 TRBV5-1 CASSLTGANMNTEAFF TGCGCCAGCAGCTTAACAGGGGCAAATATGAACACTGAAGCTTTCTTT
. . TRBJ1-1 TRBV25-1 CASSELGTANTEAFF TGTGCCAGCAGTGAACTGGGGACGGCGAACACTGAAGCTTTCTTT
once . TRBJ2-1 TRBV7-6 CASSFLARGDYNEQFF TGTGCCAGCAGCTTCCTAGCGAGAGGAGACTACAATGAGCAGTTCTTC
. TRBD1 TRBJ1-3 TRBV4-2 CASSQDGAGGIGNTIYF TGTGCCAGCAGCCAAGATGGTGCAGGGGGAATTGGAAACACCATATATTTT
few . TRBJ2-1 TRBV29-1 CSVEREEQFF TGCAGCGTTGAAAGGGAGGAGCAGTTCTTC
. TRBD2 TRBJ2-1 TRBV12-3/TRBV12-4 CASRELAGGQNEQFF TGTGCCAGCAGGGAACTAGCGGGAGGGCAAAATGAGCAGTTCTTC
many . TRBJ1-5 TRBV20-1 CSAPLGGGGANQPQHF TGCAGTGCCCCGCTGGGCGGAGGAGGGGCAAATCAGCCCCAGCATTTT
. . TRBJ2-5 TRBV29-1 CGVGEETQYF TGCGGCGTTGGTGAGGAGACCCAGTACTTC
many TRBD1 TRBJ2-7 TRBV11-3 CASSLRAGGGEQYF TGTGCCAGCAGTTTACGGGCAGGGGGCGGTGAGCAGTACTTC
. . TRBJ2-7 TRBV12-3/TRBV12-4 CASSSRQIPYEQYF TGTGCCAGCAGTTCCCGACAGATTCCCTACGAGCAGTACTTC
. . TRBJ1-2 TRBV7-2 CASSLEGGCGYTF TGTGCCAGCAGCTTAGAGGGAGGTTGTGGCTACACCTTC
few TRBD2 TRBJ2-7 TRBV24-1 CATSEGTSDYEQYF TGTGCCACCAGTGAAGGGACTAGTGACTACGAGCAGTACTTC
. TRBD2 TRBJ2-5 TRBV6-1 CASIPGTSGQETQYF TGTGCCAGCATCCCCGGGACTAGCGGCCAAGAGACCCAGTACTTC
. TRBD1 TRBJ2-7 TRBV6-2/TRBV6-3 CASRTGNEQYF TGTGCCAGCAGGACAGGGAACGAGCAGTACTTC
. . TRBJ2-7 TRBV7-2 CASSFYSDPILYEQYF TGTGCCAGCAGCTTTTATAGCGATCCTATTTTATACGAGCAGTACTTC
. . TRBJ2-3 TRBV20-1 CSATLYPGTDTQYF TGCAGTGCTACTCTATATCCGGGCACAGATACGCAGTATTTT
. . TRBJ2-3 TRBV11-2 CASSLALTSTDTQYF TGTGCCAGCAGCTTAGCACTAACCAGCACAGATACGCAGTATTTT
. . TRBJ1-5 TRBV7-2 CASSTDPTANQPQHF TGTGCCAGCAGCACGGACCCTACGGCCAATCAGCCCCAGCATTTT
. . TRBJ2-1 TRBV3-1 CVSSQDKAGEQFF TGTGTCAGCAGCCAAGATAAGGCGGGGGAGCAGTTCTTC
many . TRBJ2-5 TRBV12-3/TRBV12-4 CASSPGGAETQYF TGTGCCAGCAGTCCCGGGGGAGCAGAGACCCAGTACTTC
. . TRBJ2-5 TRBV6-2/TRBV6-3 CASRKNQGQETQYF TGTGCCAGCCGTAAGAACCAGGGTCAAGAGACCCAGTACTTC
few . TRBJ2-3 TRBV4-3 CASSQDWVSTDTQYF TGCGCCAGCAGCCAAGATTGGGTTAGCACAGATACGCAGTATTTT
few . TRBJ1-1 TRBV6-5 CASRSGPMNTEAFF TGTGCCAGCAGGTCCGGGCCCATGAACACTGAAGCTTTCTTT
. . TRBJ1-4 TRBV20-1 CSARVRGRRPATNEKLFF TGCAGTGCTAGAGTCCGAGGAAGGCGACCTGCAACTAATGAAAAACTGTTTTTT
few . TRBJ1-5 TRBV20-1 CSAIRHSNQPQHF TGCAGTGCTATAAGGCATAGCAATCAGCCCCAGCATTTT
many TRBD1 TRBJ2-1 TRBV2 CASSRQGYNEQFF TGTGCCAGCTCCCGACAGGGCTACAATGAGCAGTTCTTC
few TRBD2 TRBJ2-3 TRBV7-8 CASSPKLAASTDTQYF TGTGCCAGCAGCCCGAAACTAGCGGCTAGCACAGATACGCAGTATTTT
few . TRBJ2-7 TRBV4-1 CASSQDVRGSEQYF TGCGCCAGCAGCCAAGATGTCAGAGGCAGTGAGCAGTACTTC
. . TRBJ2-7 TRBV20-1 CSARDHEQYF TGCAGTGCCAGGGACCACGAGCAGTACTTC
. . TRBJ2-7 TRBV6-5 CASRNQRIAYEQYF TGTGCCAGCAGGAACCAACGCATTGCCTACGAGCAGTACTTC
. . TRBJ2-7 TRBV15 CATSRGEGLGEQYF TGTGCCACCAGCAGAGGCGAGGGATTGGGTGAGCAGTACTTC
many . TRBJ2-7 TRBV4-2 CASSQMSLGEQYF TGTGCCAGCAGCCAAATGAGTCTCGGCGAGCAGTACTTC
many . TRBJ2-7 TRBV6-2/TRBV6-3 CASRPRGSNVFEQYF TGTGCCAGCAGACCCCGGGGCAGTAACGTCTTCGAGCAGTACTTC
. TRBD1 TRBJ2-5 TRBV29-1 CSVEGQGRETQYF TGCAGCGTTGAGGGACAGGGTAGGGAGACCCAGTACTTC
few TRBD1 TRBJ2-7 TRBV7-2 CASSTGAEQYF TGTGCCAGCAGCACAGGGGCCGAGCAGTACTTC
. . TRBJ1-1 TRBV29-1 CSAGRLNTEAFF TGCAGCGCCGGACGGCTGAATACTGAAGCTTTCTTT
. TRBD1 TRBJ2-7 TRBV9 CASSVGGQNSYEQYF TGTGCCAGCAGCGTAGGGGGACAGAATTCCTACGAGCAGTACTTC
. . TRBJ1-5 TRBV20-1 CSAQPGHHNQPQHF TGCAGTGCTCAGCCGGGACATCACAATCAGCCCCAGCATTTT
. . TRBJ2-7 TRBV28 CASSGGLHYEQYF TGTGCCAGCAGTGGAGGACTCCACTACGAGCAGTACTTC
. . TRBJ2-7 TRBV27 CSSSFRGSDEQYF TGTTCCAGCAGTTTCAGGGGCAGCGACGAGCAGTACTTC
few TRBD1 TRBJ2-1 TRBV29-1 CSVEDWDSYNEQFF TGCAGCGTTGAAGATTGGGACAGCTACAATGAGCAGTTCTTC
once TRBD2 TRBJ2-2 TRBV9 CASSVGAGANTGELFF TGTGCCAGCAGCGTCGGAGCGGGGGCGAACACCGGGGAGCTGTTTTTT
few TRBD1 TRBJ2-1 TRBV6-6 CASSSPGQGLNEQFF TGTGCCAGCAGCTCCCCCGGACAGGGGTTAAATGAGCAGTTCTTC
few . TRBJ2-5 TRBV20-1 CSARDGGGRQETQYF TGCAGTGCTAGAGACGGCGGGGGCCGCCAAGAGACCCAGTACTTC
once TRBD1 TRBJ2-7 TRBV6-5 CASSLRMGSGTGAASSYEQYF TGTGCCAGCAGTTTACGTATGGGATCAGGGACAGGAGCGGCAAGCTCCTACGAGCAGTACTTC
. TRBD2 TRBJ2-1 TRBV7-3 CASSLISGRLNEQFF TGTGCCAGCAGCTTAATTAGCGGGAGATTGAACGAGCAGTTCTTC
many . TRBJ2-7 TRBV5-6 CASSLVNEQYF TGTGCCAGCAGCTTGGTCAACGAGCAGTACTTC
few . TRBJ1-2 TRBV5-1 CASSLEQGFGYGYTF TGCGCCAGCAGCTTGGAACAGGGTTTCGGCTATGGCTACACCTTC
many . TRBJ2-1 TRBV12-3/TRBV12-4 CASSGQPVNEQFF TGTGCCAGCAGTGGACAGCCTGTCAATGAGCAGTTCTTC
once TRBD2 TRBJ2-7 TRBV11-2 CASSSGLAGVSEQYF TGTGCCAGCAGCTCGGGACTAGCGGGAGTCAGCGAGCAGTACTTC